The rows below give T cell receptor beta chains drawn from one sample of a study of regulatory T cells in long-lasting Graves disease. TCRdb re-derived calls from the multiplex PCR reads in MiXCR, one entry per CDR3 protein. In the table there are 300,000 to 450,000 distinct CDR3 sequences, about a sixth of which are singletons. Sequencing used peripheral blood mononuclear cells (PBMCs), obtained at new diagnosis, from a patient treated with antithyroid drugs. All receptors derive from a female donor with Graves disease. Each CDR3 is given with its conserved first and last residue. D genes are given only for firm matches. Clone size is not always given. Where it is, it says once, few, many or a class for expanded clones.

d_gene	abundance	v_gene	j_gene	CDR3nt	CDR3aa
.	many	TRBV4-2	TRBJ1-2	TGTGCCAGCAGCCAAGAACGGGCCTACGATGGAGGAAACTATGGCTACACCTTC	CASSQERAYDGGNYGYTF
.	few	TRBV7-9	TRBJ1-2	TGTGCCAGCAGCTTCGGACAATACTCCCCGGAAGGCTACACCTTC	CASSFGQYSPEGYTF
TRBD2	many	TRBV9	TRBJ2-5	TGTGCCAGCAACGTCGGGACTAGCGGGGGTTTCCAAGAGACCCAGTACTTC	CASNVGTSGGFQETQYF
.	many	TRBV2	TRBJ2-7	TGTGCCAGCAGTGAATCAGGGCCCTACGAGCAGTACTTC	CASSESGPYEQYF
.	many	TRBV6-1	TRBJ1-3	TGTGCCAGCACCCCCTGGAGTGGAAACACCATATATTTT	CASTPWSGNTIYF
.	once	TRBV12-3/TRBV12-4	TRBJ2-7	TGTGCCAGCTCACCTGTTGGACAGACCTCCTACGAGCAGTACTTC	CASSPVGQTSYEQYF
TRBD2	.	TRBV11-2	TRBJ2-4	TGTGCCAGCAGCACGAGACTAGCGGGAGCAAACATTCAGTACTTC	CASSTRLAGANIQYF
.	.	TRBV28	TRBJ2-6	TGTGCCAGCAGGGCGACAGGTATTGGTTCTGGGGCCAACGTCCTGACTTTC	CASRATGIGSGANVLTF
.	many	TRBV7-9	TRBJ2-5	TGTGCCAGCAGCTTAGTGACGGGAGAACAAGAGACCCAGTACTTC	CASSLVTGEQETQYF
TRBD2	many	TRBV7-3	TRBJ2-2	TGTGCCAGCAGCTTAAGCCAGCGGGGCACCGGGGAGCTGTTTTTT	CASSLSQRGTGELFF
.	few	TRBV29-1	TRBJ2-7	TGCAGCGTTGACGTGGGTCACGAGCAGTACTTC	CSVDVGHEQYF
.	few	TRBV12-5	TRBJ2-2	TGTGCTAGTGGTTCAGGCGGGTATAACGGGGAGCTGTTTTTT	CASGSGGYNGELFF
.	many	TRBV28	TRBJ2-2	TGTGCCAGCAAAACAGGGACGAACACCGGGGAGCTGTTTTTT	CASKTGTNTGELFF
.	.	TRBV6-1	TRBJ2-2	TGTGCCAGCAGTCCCGGGCCGGCCACCGGGGAGCTGTTTTTT	CASSPGPATGELFF
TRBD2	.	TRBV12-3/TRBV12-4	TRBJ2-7	TGTGCCAGCAGGGCCCGTGGAAGCGGGGGCTACGAGCAGTACTTC	CASRARGSGGYEQYF
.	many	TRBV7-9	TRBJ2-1	TGTGCCAGCAGCCGGGGTTTCGGGTACAATGAGCAGTTCTTC	CASSRGFGYNEQFF
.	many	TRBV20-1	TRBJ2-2	TGCAGTGCTAGGGACGGGTCCACATACACCGGGGAGCTGTTTTTT	CSARDGSTYTGELFF
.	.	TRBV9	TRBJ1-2	TGTGCCAGCGGCCGGGACTATAACTATGGCTACACCTTC	CASGRDYNYGYTF
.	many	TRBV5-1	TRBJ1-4	TGCGCCAGCAGCTCTTCCGGGACTAATGAAAAACTGTTTTTT	CASSSSGTNEKLFF
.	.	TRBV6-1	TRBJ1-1	TGTGCCAGCGGCGCGGGGGTTGGGCTGAACACTGAAGCTTTCTTT	CASGAGVGLNTEAFF
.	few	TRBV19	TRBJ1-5	TGTGCCAGTAGAGGCCTTTTCGGCAATCAGCCCCAGCATTTT	CASRGLFGNQPQHF
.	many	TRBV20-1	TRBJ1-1	TGCAGTGCTAGATCGTTGGGGAGGAACACTGAAGCTTTCTTT	CSARSLGRNTEAFF
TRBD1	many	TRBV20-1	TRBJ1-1	TGCAGTCCCCAGGGGGTAAGAGGCGGCACTGAAGCTTTCTTT	CSPQGVRGGTEAFF
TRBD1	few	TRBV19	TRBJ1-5	TGTGCCAGTAGTATAGAATGGACAGGGGATAGCAATCAGCCCCAGCATTTT	CASSIEWTGDSNQPQHF
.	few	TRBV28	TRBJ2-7	TGTAGCACCGGAGTGGCGGATAAAGTTGAGCAGTACTTC	CSTGVADKVEQYF
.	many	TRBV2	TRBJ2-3	TGTGCCAGCAGCCCCACTAGGGGGGGAGCAGATACGCAGTATTTT	CASSPTRGGADTQYF
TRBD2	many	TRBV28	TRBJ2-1	TGTGCCAGCAGTCTCCGGACTAGCGGCTCTGGGCAGTTCTTC	CASSLRTSGSGQFF
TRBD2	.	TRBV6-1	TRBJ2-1	TGTGCCAGCAGTCAGACTAGCAGGACCTACAATGAGCAGTTCTTC	CASSQTSRTYNEQFF
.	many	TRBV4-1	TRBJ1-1	TGTGCCAGCAGCCAAGGTCTAGGGACTGAAGCTTTCTTT	CASSQGLGTEAFF
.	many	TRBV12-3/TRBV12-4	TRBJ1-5	TGTGCCAGCAGTTTGCCCGGGGGGAGGGACGGCAATCAGCCCCAGCATTTT	CASSLPGGRDGNQPQHF
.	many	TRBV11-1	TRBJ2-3	TGTGCCAGCAGCTTACAACAGCAAAGCACAGATACGCAGTATTTT	CASSLQQQSTDTQYF
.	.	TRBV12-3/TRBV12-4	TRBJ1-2	TGTGCCAGCAGTTTAGACAGGGAGGGCTATGGCTACACCTTC	CASSLDREGYGYTF
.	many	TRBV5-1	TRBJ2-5	TGCGCCAGCAGCTTTGGCAGGGTTAATGAAGAGACCCAGTACTTC	CASSFGRVNEETQYF
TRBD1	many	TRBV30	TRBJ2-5	TGTGCCTGGAGATCCAGACAGGGTGGAGAGACCCAGTACTTC	CAWRSRQGGETQYF
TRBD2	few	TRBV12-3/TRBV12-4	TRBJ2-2	TGTGCCAGCAGGAAGCGGGAGAGAGAAACCGGGGAGCTGTTTTTT	CASRKRERETGELFF
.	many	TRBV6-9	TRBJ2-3	TGTGCCAGCAGTTACCGGGGGGATACGCAGTATTTT	CASSYRGDTQYF
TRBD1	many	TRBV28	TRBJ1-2	TGTGCCAGCAGTACTAGGACAGGGCACTATGGCTACACCTTC	CASSTRTGHYGYTF
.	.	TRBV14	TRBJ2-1	TGTGCCAGCAGCCAGATACTACAGAGCTCCTACAATGAGCAGTTCTTC	CASSQILQSSYNEQFF
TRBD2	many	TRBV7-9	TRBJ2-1	TGTGCCAGCAGCTTAGGGACTAGCGTCAACAATGAGCAGTTCTTC	CASSLGTSVNNEQFF
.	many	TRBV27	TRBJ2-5	TGTGCCAGCACCTCACACGGGGGCCTCCAAGAGACCCAGTACTTC	CASTSHGGLQETQYF
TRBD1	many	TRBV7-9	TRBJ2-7	TGTGCCAGCAGTCGGACAGGGGACTACGAGCAGTACTTC	CASSRTGDYEQYF
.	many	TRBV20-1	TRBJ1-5	TGCAGTGCTAGAGATCATCAGGAAAATAGCAATCAGCCCCAGCATTTT	CSARDHQENSNQPQHF
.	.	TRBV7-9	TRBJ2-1	TGTGCCAGCAGCCCCAGCCATCGAGCGGACTACAATGAGCAGTTCTTC	CASSPSHRADYNEQFF
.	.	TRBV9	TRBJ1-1	TGTGCCAGCAGCCTAACTGGGGTTAGGAACACTGAAGCTTTCTTT	CASSLTGVRNTEAFF
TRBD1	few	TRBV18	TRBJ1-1	TGTGCCAGCCACGACAGGGGTGCGACTGAAGCTTTCTTT	CASHDRGATEAFF
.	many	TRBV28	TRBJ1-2	TGTGCCAGCAGCCCCGGGGGGGCGGGGGGCTACACCTTC	CASSPGGAGGYTF
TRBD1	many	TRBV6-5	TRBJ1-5	TGTGCCAGCAGTTACTCGAGGCAGGGGGCAGTTCAGCCCCAGCATTTT	CASSYSRQGAVQPQHF
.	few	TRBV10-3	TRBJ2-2	TGTGCCATCAGTGGGGGCGGGGAGAACACCGGGGAGCTGTTTTTT	CAISGGGENTGELFF
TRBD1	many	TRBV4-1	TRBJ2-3	TGCGCCAGCAGCCAAGGTACGAGGGGGCGGAGAGATACGCAGTATTTT	CASSQGTRGRRDTQYF
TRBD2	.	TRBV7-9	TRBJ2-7	TGTGCCAGCAGCTTAGGGGCGGGAGAAAGCTACGAGCAGTACTTC	CASSLGAGESYEQYF
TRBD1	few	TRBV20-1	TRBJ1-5	TGCAGTGCTAGAGGGGACAGGGTGGGAAATCAGCCCCAGCATTTT	CSARGDRVGNQPQHF
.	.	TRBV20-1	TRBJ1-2	TGCAGTGCTGATGGGTCCCGGGAGGGTCGTGGCTACACCTTC	CSADGSREGRGYTF
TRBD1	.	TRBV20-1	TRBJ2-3	TGCAGTGCTGGCCCGGACAGGGGAAGCACAGATACGCAGTATTTT	CSAGPDRGSTDTQYF